A selection of T cell receptor beta chains follows, all from one sample in a study of somatic mutations in cytotoxic T cells in rheumatoid arthritis. Using immunoSEQ multiplex PCR, the repertoire was profiled, and TCRdb retains in-frame clones only, with some absent. This sample carries approximately 30,000 clones, roughly 82% of them seen once, and the ten largest clones take about 5%. The sequencing input was CD8+ T cells sorted from blood. Receptor source: a man aged 45 to 65 in good health. The CDR3 runs from the conserved cysteine through the conserved F or W. Fields, in order: CDR3 protein, CDR3 DNA, D gene, clone size, J gene, V gene, CDR3 length. D genes are given only for firm matches. Rows may omit the clone size; those that give it use once, few, many or a size class.

cdr3_aa: CASSLTGAGETQYF
cdr3_nt: TGCGCCAGCAGCTTGACAGGAGCTGGGGAGACCCAGTACTTC
d_call: -
clone_size: -
j_call: TRBJ2-5
v_call: TRBV5-1
cdr3_length: 14

cdr3_aa: CASSAGGWGEAFF
cdr3_nt: TGTGCCAGCAGTGCAGGGGGCTGGGGTGAAGCTTTCTTT
d_call: TRBD1
clone_size: -
j_call: TRBJ1-1
v_call: TRBV27
cdr3_length: 13

cdr3_aa: CASSLQAGLDGYTF
cdr3_nt: TGTGCCAGCAGTTTACAGGCAGGGTTGGATGGCTACACCTTC
d_call: -
clone_size: -
j_call: TRBJ1-2
v_call: TRBV27
cdr3_length: 14

cdr3_aa: CASSLSPLREQYF
cdr3_nt: TGTGCCAGCAGTTTATCCCCCCTACGCGAGCAGTACTTC
d_call: -
clone_size: -
j_call: TRBJ2-7
v_call: TRBV27
cdr3_length: 13

cdr3_aa: CASRPGVYNEQFF
cdr3_nt: TGTGCCAGCAGGCCCGGGGTCTACAATGAGCAGTTCTTC
d_call: -
clone_size: -
j_call: TRBJ2-1
v_call: TRBV27
cdr3_length: 13

cdr3_aa: CAIKGGVREFF
cdr3_nt: TGTGCCATTAAGGGGGGGGTGAGGGAGTTCTTC
d_call: -
clone_size: -
j_call: TRBJ2-1
v_call: TRBV2
cdr3_length: 11

cdr3_aa: CASSLGQGGNQPQHF
cdr3_nt: TGTGCCAGCAGCTTGGGTCAGGGAGGCAATCAGCCCCAGCATTTT
d_call: -
clone_size: few
j_call: TRBJ1-5
v_call: TRBV5-6
cdr3_length: 15

cdr3_aa: CASSFRQGPAYEQYF
cdr3_nt: TGTGCCAGCAGCTTTAGACAGGGCCCAGCCTACGAGCAGTACTTC
d_call: TRBD1
clone_size: -
j_call: TRBJ2-7
v_call: TRBV5-8
cdr3_length: 15

cdr3_aa: CASSLEQGSEAFF
cdr3_nt: TGTGCCAGCAGCTTGGAACAGGGGTCTGAAGCTTTCTTT
d_call: TRBD1
clone_size: -
j_call: TRBJ1-1
v_call: TRBV7-9
cdr3_length: 13

cdr3_aa: CASSLPTSGTNYEQYF
cdr3_nt: TGTGCCAGCAGCTTACCGACTAGCGGGACGAACTACGAGCAGTACTTC
d_call: TRBD2
clone_size: -
j_call: TRBJ2-7
v_call: TRBV5-4
cdr3_length: 16

cdr3_aa: CASSLSARHEQYF
cdr3_nt: TGTGCCAGCAGTTTAAGCGCGCGTCACGAGCAGTACTTC
d_call: -
clone_size: -
j_call: TRBJ2-7
v_call: TRBV27
cdr3_length: 13

cdr3_aa: CASSLWAFNYGYTF
cdr3_nt: TGTGCCAGCAGCTTGTGGGCATTCAACTATGGCTACACCTTC
d_call: -
clone_size: once
j_call: TRBJ1-2
v_call: TRBV5-6
cdr3_length: 14

cdr3_aa: CASSLVLIGRTNYGYTF
cdr3_nt: TGTGCCAGCAGCTTGGTCTTAATCGGCAGGACTAACTATGGCTACACCTTC
d_call: -
clone_size: -
j_call: TRBJ1-2
v_call: TRBV5-8
cdr3_length: 17

cdr3_aa: CASSPNVGSYEQYF
cdr3_nt: TGTGCCAGCAGTCCTAACGTGGGATCCTACGAGCAGTACTTC
d_call: -
clone_size: -
j_call: TRBJ2-7
v_call: TRBV9
cdr3_length: 14

cdr3_aa: CAWSGLEQVEQFF
cdr3_nt: TGTGCCTGGAGTGGACTGGAGCAGGTGGAGCAGTTCTTC
d_call: -
clone_size: -
j_call: TRBJ2-1
v_call: TRBV30
cdr3_length: 13

cdr3_aa: CASSMGTSLGSSYEQYF
cdr3_nt: TGTGCCAGTAGTATGGGGACTTCCCTAGGGAGCTCCTACGAGCAGTACTTC
d_call: -
clone_size: few
j_call: TRBJ2-7
v_call: TRBV19
cdr3_length: 17

cdr3_aa: CASSPPATTYEQYF
cdr3_nt: TGTGCCAGCTCACCCCCTGCGACAACCTACGAGCAGTACTTC
d_call: -
clone_size: -
j_call: TRBJ2-7
v_call: TRBV18
cdr3_length: 14

cdr3_aa: CASSPGTISYNEQFF
cdr3_nt: TGTGCCAGCAGCCCCGGGACTATCTCCTACAATGAGCAGTTCTTC
d_call: TRBD2
clone_size: -
j_call: TRBJ2-1
v_call: TRBV7-6
cdr3_length: 15

cdr3_aa: CASSEFGGRFYEQYF
cdr3_nt: TGTGCCAGCAGTGAATTTGGGGGGAGGTTCTACGAGCAGTACTTC
d_call: -
clone_size: -
j_call: TRBJ2-7
v_call: TRBV6-1
cdr3_length: 15

cdr3_aa: CASSQTGLNTEAFF
cdr3_nt: TGTGCCAGCAGTCAAACGGGACTGAACACTGAAGCTTTCTTT
d_call: -
clone_size: -
j_call: TRBJ1-1
v_call: TRBV6-5
cdr3_length: 14

cdr3_aa: CASNLGLAGLNEQFF
cdr3_nt: TGTGCCAGCAACCTCGGACTAGCGGGGCTTAATGAGCAGTTCTTC
d_call: TRBD2
clone_size: -
j_call: TRBJ2-1
v_call: TRBV27
cdr3_length: 15

cdr3_aa: CASSETSGGTYNEQFF
cdr3_nt: TGTGCCAGCAGCGAAACTAGCGGGGGCACCTACAATGAGCAGTTCTTC
d_call: TRBD2
clone_size: -
j_call: TRBJ2-1
v_call: TRBV4-2
cdr3_length: 16

cdr3_aa: CASKRNTEAFF
cdr3_nt: TGTGCCAGTAAAAGGAACACTGAAGCTTTCTTT
d_call: -
clone_size: -
j_call: TRBJ1-1
v_call: TRBV19
cdr3_length: 11

cdr3_aa: CASTQMGAREQYF
cdr3_nt: TGTGCCAGCACCCAGATGGGGGCTCGCGAGCAGTACTTC
d_call: -
clone_size: -
j_call: TRBJ2-7
v_call: TRBV27
cdr3_length: 13

cdr3_aa: CASGTSGISSETQYF
cdr3_nt: TGTGCCAGCGGCACTAGCGGGATAAGTAGCGAGACCCAGTACTTC
d_call: TRBD2
clone_size: -
j_call: TRBJ2-5
v_call: TRBV7-9
cdr3_length: 15

cdr3_aa: CASSLFRGARAFF
cdr3_nt: TGTGCCAGCAGTTTATTTCGGGGGGCGAGAGCTTTCTTT
d_call: -
clone_size: few
j_call: TRBJ1-1
v_call: TRBV28
cdr3_length: 13

cdr3_aa: CASSSNTGGEYGYTF
cdr3_nt: TGTGCCAGCAGCTCAAATACAGGGGGCGAATATGGCTACACCTTC
d_call: TRBD1
clone_size: -
j_call: TRBJ1-2
v_call: TRBV7-9
cdr3_length: 15

cdr3_aa: CASSPGLAETGELFF
cdr3_nt: TGTGCCAGCAGCCCGGGACTAGCGGAGACCGGGGAGCTGTTTTTT
d_call: TRBD2
clone_size: once
j_call: TRBJ2-2
v_call: TRBV9
cdr3_length: 15